The next 27 T cell receptor beta chains were all read from a single sample in a study of OX40 agonist ivuxolimab in advanced cancers. The repertoire was sequenced with immunoSEQ multiplex PCR; TCRdb's copy has only in-frame clones and lacks some. In the table there are over 40,000 clones, about nine tenths of which are singletons. The sample here was CD4+ or CD8+ T cells sorted from blood, taken in a trial of the OX40 agonist ivuxolimab. These receptors originate from an adult with an advanced solid tumor such as melanoma, head and neck, liver or kidney cancer.

The chain is built from TRBV6-1 and TRBJ1-5; no definite D call. V was clipped by 1 base and J by 3 bases, with 10 bases between them. Germline V CDR1 and CDR2: MNHNS, SASEGT. The CDR3 is made up of 15 amino acids. CDR3 protein: CASSEVLGPNQPQHF. CDR3 bases: TGTGCCAGCAGTGAAGTGTTAGGGCCCAATCAGCCCCAGCATTTT.

The chain recombines TRBV5-8 with TRBJ1-1, with a weak D call TRBD1 (5 bases). The V end was cut by 0 bases, the J end by 6 bases, with 9 bases between. Germline loops: CDR1 SGHTS, CDR2 YDEGEE. The CDR3 is 13 residues long. Here the CDR3 reads CASSLDLGPEAFF. CDR3 in DNA: TGTGCCAGCAGCTTGGATTTGGGGCCTGAAGCTTTCTTT.

The rearrangement uses TRBV7-3 and TRBJ2-2, with 8 bases matching TRBD1. Germline CDR1 SGHTA, CDR2 FQGTGA. The V gene end was trimmed by 5 bases and the J gene end by 0 bases; junction bases not matched to a gene: 2. The CDR3 is 15 residues long. The CDR3 DNA reads TGTGCCAGCAGCGAACAGGGGGCGAACACCGGGGAGCTGTTTTTT. It is translated as CASSEQGANTGELFF.

This sequence joins TRBV6-6 and TRBJ1-3; no clear D. Germline V gives CDR1 MNHNY, CDR2 SVGAGI (reference sequence). V lost 5 bases to trimming and J lost 4 bases, with 12 bases between them. The CDR3 runs to 14 residues. The CDR3 is CASSIGSGGNTIYF. CDR3 nucleotide sequence: TGTGCCAGCAGTATAGGGAGTGGAGGAAACACCATATATTTT.

CDR3 loop: CASSQDRLALWQFF. The CDR3 DNA reads TGTGCCAGCAGCCAAGATCGACTAGCTCTTTGGCAGTTCTTC. The rearrangement joins TRBV4-2 to TRBJ2-1; 7 positions match TRBD2. The CDR3 is 14 amino acids. Germline values: CDR1 LGHNA, CDR2 YNFKEQ. With V trimmed by 0 bases and J by 12 bases, 8 bases remained unmatched.

The chain is built from TRBV18 and TRBJ2-3; D is possibly TRBD1 (6 bases). Trimming pared 5 bases from V and 3 bases from J, leaving 12 bases between. The CDR3 consists of 14 residues. The germline V gene encodes CDR1 KGHSH and CDR2 LQKENI. Here the CDR3 reads CASSTRQATDTQYF. Here the CDR3 DNA reads TGTGCCAGCTCAACCCGACAGGCTACAGATACGCAGTATTTT.

The chain joins TRBV21-1 to TRBJ1-6. TRBV21-1 represents a pseudogene. The CDR3 covers 10 residues. In DNA, the CDR3 is TGTGCCAGCAGCAAGGCACCCCTCCACTTT. This sequence encodes CASSKAPLHF.

The chain recombines TRBV9 with TRBJ2-7; unclear D gene. Germline V gene lookup returns CDR1 SGDLS and CDR2 YYNGEE. This CDR3 is 14 amino acids long. Trimming cost V 4 bases and J 2 bases, with 13 bases left between them. The chain's CDR3 is CASSPTFDPYEQYF. CDR3 DNA: TGTGCCAGCAGCCCAACTTTCGACCCCTACGAGCAGTACTTC.

The rearrangement joins TRBV29-1 to TRBJ2-7; TRBD2 aligns across 10 bases. J was trimmed by 2 bases and V by 1 base; bases with no gene match: 5. The germline V gene encodes CDR1 SQVTM and CDR2 ANQGSEA. The CDR3 covers 15 residues. In nucleotides, the CDR3 is TGCAGCGTTGAAGCGCCTAGCGGGAGCCCCTACGAGCAGTACTTC. Protein: CSVEAPSGSPYEQYF.

This clone was picked up one time. V usage is TRBV5-1 and J usage is TRBJ1-5; a possible D gene is TRBD1 (5 bases). The CDR3 is made up of 15 amino acids. Germline loops: CDR1 SGHRS, CDR2 YFSETQ. V lost 0 bases, J lost 5 bases, and 12 bases lay in between. The CDR3 DNA follows: TGCGCCAGCAGCTTGGTGGGGGGTGCCCATCAGCCCCAGCATTTT. Amino acids: CASSLVGGAHQPQHF. Supplemented by reference TRBV5-1 and TRBJ1-5, the full variable domain reads KAGVTQTPRYLIKTRGQQVTLSCSPISGHRSVSWYQQTPGQGLQFLFEYFSETQRNKGNFPGRFSGRQFSNSRSEMNVSTLELGDSALYLCASSLVGGAHQPQHFGDGTRLSIL.

The chain carries TRBV12-2 and TRBJ1-1; the table's D call, TRBD1, was not checked against the DNA. TRBV12-2 is tagged as a pseudogene. The CDR3 covers 15 residues. The CDR3 sequence: CASRLARTRFTEAFF. The CDR3 bases are TGTGCAAGTCGCTTAGCTCGGACACGATTTACTGAAGCTTTCTTT.

The chain has TRBV30 and TRBJ2-7; the match to TRBD1 covers 7 bases. V lost 0 bases to trimming and J lost 4 bases; unmatched junction nucleotides: 9. The CDR3 contains 15 residues. Germline V gene lookup returns CDR1 GTSNPN and CDR2 SVGIG (reference sequence). DNA for the CDR3: TGTGCCTGGAGTGTACTCGGGACAGAATTATACGAGCAGTACTTC. Its protein product is CAWSVLGTELYEQYF.

This chain joins TRBV10-1 and TRBJ1-1; D is perhaps TRBD1 (6 bases). Trimming stripped 3 bases from V and 2 bases from J, with 10 bases between. This CDR3 has 14 amino acids. Germline values: CDR1 WNHNN, CDR2 SYGVQD (reference sequence). CDR3 nucleotide sequence: TGCGCCAGCAGTGATCAGGGGTCTAACACTGAAGCTTTCTTT. It specifies CASSDQGSNTEAFF.

This rearrangement joins TRBV7-9 to TRBJ2-2; TRBD2 aligns across 7 bases. The trim removed 6 bases at V and 0 bases at J, leaving 1 base unmatched. There are 14 residues in the CDR3. Germline V lookup: CDR1 SEHNR, CDR2 FQNEAQ (reference sequence). The CDR3 DNA follows: TGTGCCAGCAGAGGGAGGGCGAACACCGGGGAGCTGTTTTTT. Translating gives CASRGRANTGELFF.

This chain links TRBV6-5 with TRBJ1-5; D is perhaps TRBD1 (5 bases). The CDR3 is 15 residues long. The ends were cut back, 6 bases at V and 0 bases at J, with 12 bases in the middle. CDR1 is MNHEY and CDR2 is SVGAGI in the germline V gene. CDR3 coding DNA: TGTGCCAGCAGATCGGGGGGGAATAGCAATCAGCCCCAGCATTTT. Its protein product is CASRSGGNSNQPQHF.

The V call is TRBV4-1, the J call TRBJ1-3, with D unclear. V gave up 4 bases and J gave up 3 bases, with 10 bases separating them. Germline V gives CDR1 MGHRA, CDR2 YSYEKL. There are 14 residues in the CDR3. This CDR3 reads CASSLAFLGNTIYF. CDR3 sequence (DNA): TGCGCCAGCAGCCTGGCCTTTCTTGGAAACACCATATATTTT.

The chain is built from TRBV7-2 and TRBJ1-6; 8 bases are a match to TRBD1. The CDR3 is 15 residues long. The V gene end was trimmed by 4 bases and the J gene end by 4 bases; junction bases not matched to a gene: 3. CDR1 is SGHTA, CDR2 FQGNSA, per germline. The DNA of the CDR3 is TGTGCCAGCAGCTCAGGGACAGGTTATAATTCACCCCTCCACTTT. It yields the protein CASSSGTGYNSPLHF.

This chain joins TRBV19 and TRBJ1-2; 8 bases align to TRBD1. The CDR3 contains 14 residues. CDR1 and CDR2 from the germline V gene are LNHDA and SQIVND (reference sequence). The V gene end was trimmed by 2 bases and the J gene end by 4 bases; junction bases not matched to a gene: 3. CDR3 in DNA: TGTGCCAGTAGTATACAGGGGGCCGGCTATGGCTACACCTTC. Protein product: CASSIQGAGYGYTF.

The chain combines TRBV7-8 with TRBJ1-2; 9 bases are a match to TRBD1. This CDR3 has 18 amino acids. The germline CDR1 and CDR2 sequences are SGHVS and FQNEAQ. J was trimmed by 4 bases and V by 5 bases; bases with no gene match: 17. The CDR3: CASSPVTLNSGQGYGYTF. The CDR3 bases are TGTGCCAGCAGCCCCGTTACCCTTAACTCGGGACAGGGCTATGGCTACACCTTC. The full variable domain, completed using reference TRBV7-8 and TRBJ1-2, is GAGVSQSPRYKVAKRGQDVALRCDPISGHVSLFWYQQALGQGPEFLTYFQNEAQLDKSGLPSDRFFAERPEGSVSTLKIQRTQQEDSAVYLCASSPVTLNSGQGYGYTFGSGTRLTVV.

Concerning this clone itself: One end of the junction fails to match germline, which may point to a read error. J is TRBJ2-2 and V is TRBV7-7; 14 bases align to TRBD2. This CDR3 region has 17 residues. Germline loops: CDR1 SSHAT, CDR2 FNYEAQ (reference sequence). CDR3 in amino acids: CASSFGLAGGSAGELFF. CDR3 bases: TGTGCTAGCAGCTTCGGACTAGCGGGAGGTAGTGCCGGGGAGCTGTTTTTT.

V gene TRBV19 combines with J gene TRBJ2-7; TRBD1 aligns across 11 bases. J lost 5 bases, V lost 6 bases, and 6 bases had no gene match. In germline, CDR1 is LNHDA, CDR2 SQIVND (reference sequence). This CDR3 contains 14 residues. CDR3 sequence reads: CASRTWTGGDEQYF. The CDR3 DNA reads TGTGCCAGTAGGACCTGGACAGGGGGCGACGAGCAGTACTTC.

Only one count was recorded for this clone. This rearrangement joins TRBV19 to TRBJ1-1, with D uncertain. Germline CDR1 and CDR2: LNHDA and SQIVND (reference sequence). Deletions cut 1 base from V and 0 bases from J, with 9 bases between. This CDR3 spans 15 amino acids. In nucleotides, the CDR3 is TGTGCCAGTAGTATAGTGGCAGGCATGAACACTGAAGCTTTCTTT. Its protein product is CASSIVAGMNTEAFF.

The chain joins TRBV7-9 to TRBJ2-6, with D perhaps TRBD2 (5 bases). V gave up 3 bases and J gave up 2 bases, with 14 bases separating them. Germline CDR1 SEHNR, CDR2 FQNEAQ (reference sequence). This CDR3 has 17 residues. In DNA, the CDR3 is TGTGCCAGCAGCTTTTTATTTTGGGAGACTGGGGCCAACGTCCTGACTTTC. This translates into CASSFLFWETGANVLTF.

The rearrangement uses TRBV28 and TRBJ2-2, with a tentative D call TRBD1 (6 bases). The germline CDR1 and CDR2 sequences are MDHEN and SYDVKM. The CDR3 covers 14 residues. V was clipped by 11 bases and J by 0 bases, with 13 bases between them. The DNA for the CDR3 is TGTGCCTCTAGGACAGCCTCGAACACCGGGGAGCTGTTTTTT. Translated, it gives CASRTASNTGELFF.

This clone was counted a single time. This chain uses TRBV7-3 with TRBJ2-3; D gene unclear. The CDR3 is 15 residues long. Trimming left V 0 bases short and J 3 bases short, with 10 bases between. Germline values: CDR1 SGHTA, CDR2 FQGTGA. The chain's CDR3 is CASSLTLERTDTQYF. The CDR3 DNA is TGTGCCAGCAGCTTAACGTTAGAGCGAACAGATACGCAGTATTTT.

The J gene is TRBJ2-5, the V gene TRBV30; 8 bases agree with TRBD2. The CDR3 sequence is 14 residues long. Germline V CDR1 and CDR2: GTSNPN, SVGIG (reference sequence). V lost 2 bases, J lost 2 bases, and 4 bases stayed unmatched. CDR3 bases: TGTGCCTGGAGTCCGTTAGCGGGACAAGAGACCCAGTACTTC. This gives the protein CAWSPLAGQETQYF. Full variable domain (outside the CDR3, taken from reference TRBV30 and TRBJ2-5): SQTIHQWPATLVQPVGSPLSLECTVEGTSNPNLYWYRQAAGRGLQLLFYSVGIGQISSEVPQNLSASRPQDRQFILSSKKLLLSDSGFYLCAWSPLAGQETQYFGPGTRLLVL.

This sequence joins TRBV28 and TRBJ1-1; D unclear. V was trimmed by 6 bases and J by 0 bases, leaving 17 bases between them. Germline loops: CDR1 MDHEN, CDR2 SYDVKM. The CDR3 extends over 16 amino acids. In DNA form, the CDR3 reads TGTGCCAGCAGCTACCTTTTTAGGGAACTGAACACTGAAGCTTTCTTT. Its protein product is CASSYLFRELNTEAFF.